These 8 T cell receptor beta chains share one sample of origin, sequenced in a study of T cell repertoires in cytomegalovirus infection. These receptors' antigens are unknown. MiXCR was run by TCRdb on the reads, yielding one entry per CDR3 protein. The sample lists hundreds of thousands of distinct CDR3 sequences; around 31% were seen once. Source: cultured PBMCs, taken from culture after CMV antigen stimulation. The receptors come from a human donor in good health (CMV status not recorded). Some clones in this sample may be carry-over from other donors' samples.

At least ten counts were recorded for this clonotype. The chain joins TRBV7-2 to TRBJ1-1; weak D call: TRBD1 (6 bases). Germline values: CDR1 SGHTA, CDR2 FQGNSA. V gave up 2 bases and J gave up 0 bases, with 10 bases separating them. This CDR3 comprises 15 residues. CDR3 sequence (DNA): TGTGCCAGCAGCTTACCCAGGGGCATGAACACTGAAGCTTTCTTT. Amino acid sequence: CASSLPRGMNTEAFF.

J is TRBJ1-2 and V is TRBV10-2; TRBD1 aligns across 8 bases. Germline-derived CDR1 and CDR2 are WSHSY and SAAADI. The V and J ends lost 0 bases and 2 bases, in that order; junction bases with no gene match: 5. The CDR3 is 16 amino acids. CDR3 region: CASSESAGGRNYGYTF. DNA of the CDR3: TGCGCCAGCAGTGAGTCGGCAGGGGGCCGAAACTATGGCTACACCTTC.

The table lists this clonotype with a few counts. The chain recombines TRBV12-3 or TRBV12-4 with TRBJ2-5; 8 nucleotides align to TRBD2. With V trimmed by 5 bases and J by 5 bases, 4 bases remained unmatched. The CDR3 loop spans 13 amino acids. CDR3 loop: CASSQERGETQYF. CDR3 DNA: TGTGCCAGCAGTCAAGAGCGGGGGGAGACCCAGTACTTC.

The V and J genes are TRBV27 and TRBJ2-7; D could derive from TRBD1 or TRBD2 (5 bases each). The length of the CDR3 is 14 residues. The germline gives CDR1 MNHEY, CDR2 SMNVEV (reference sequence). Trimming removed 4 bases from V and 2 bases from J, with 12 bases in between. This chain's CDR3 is CASSYGKGPYEQYF. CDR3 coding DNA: TGTGCCAGCAGTTATGGGAAGGGACCCTACGAGCAGTACTTC.

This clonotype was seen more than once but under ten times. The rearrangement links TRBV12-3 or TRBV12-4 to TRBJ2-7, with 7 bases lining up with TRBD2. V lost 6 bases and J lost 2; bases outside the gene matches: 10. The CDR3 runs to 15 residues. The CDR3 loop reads CASSVGGLDAYEQYF. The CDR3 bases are TGTGCCAGCAGCGTGGGTGGACTAGACGCCTACGAGCAGTACTTC.

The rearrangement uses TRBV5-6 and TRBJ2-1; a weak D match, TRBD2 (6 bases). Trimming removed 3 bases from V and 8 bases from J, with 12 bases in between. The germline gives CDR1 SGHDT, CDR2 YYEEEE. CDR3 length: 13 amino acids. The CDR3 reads CASSWDSRYEQFF. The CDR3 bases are TGTGCCAGCAGCTGGGACTCCAGGTATGAGCAGTTCTTC.

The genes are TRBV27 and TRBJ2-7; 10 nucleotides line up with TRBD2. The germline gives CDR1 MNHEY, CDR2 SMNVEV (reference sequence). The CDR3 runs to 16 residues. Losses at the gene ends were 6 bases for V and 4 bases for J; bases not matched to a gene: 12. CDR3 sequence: CASSRGGAGGRYEQYF. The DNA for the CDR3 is TGTGCCAGCAGCCGCGGGGGAGCGGGAGGGCGATACGAGCAGTACTTC.

In DNA form, the CDR3 reads TGTGCCAGCAGTACTGGACAGGGGGTCCACAATGAGCAGTTCTTC. Amino acid sequence: CASSTGQGVHNEQFF. The V and J genes are TRBV11-2 and TRBJ2-1; 10 bases agree with TRBD1. The V segment lost 6 bases and the J segment 5 bases; nucleotides outside the gene matches: 7. The V gene's germline CDR1 is SGHAT and CDR2 FQNNGV. The CDR3 contains 15 residues. The full variable domain, in which reference TRBV11-2 and TRBJ2-1 provide the parts outside the CDR3, is EAGVAQSPRYKIIEKRQSVAFWCNPISGHATLYWYQQILGQGPKLLIQFQNNGVVDDSQLPKDRFSAERLKGVDSTLKIQPAKLEDSAVYLCASSTGQGVHNEQFFGPGTRLTVL.